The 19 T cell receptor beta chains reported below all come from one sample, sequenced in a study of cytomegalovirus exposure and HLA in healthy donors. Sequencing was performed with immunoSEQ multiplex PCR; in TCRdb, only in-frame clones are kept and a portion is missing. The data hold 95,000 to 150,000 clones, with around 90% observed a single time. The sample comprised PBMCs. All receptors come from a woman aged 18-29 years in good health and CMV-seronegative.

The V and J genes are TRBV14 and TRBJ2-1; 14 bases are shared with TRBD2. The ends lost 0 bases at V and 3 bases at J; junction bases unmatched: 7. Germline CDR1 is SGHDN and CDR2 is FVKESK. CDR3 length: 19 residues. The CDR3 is CASSQDPRTSGRNYNEQFF. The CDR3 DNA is TGTGCCAGCAGCCAAGACCCCAGGACTAGCGGGAGGAACTACAATGAGCAGTTCTTC.

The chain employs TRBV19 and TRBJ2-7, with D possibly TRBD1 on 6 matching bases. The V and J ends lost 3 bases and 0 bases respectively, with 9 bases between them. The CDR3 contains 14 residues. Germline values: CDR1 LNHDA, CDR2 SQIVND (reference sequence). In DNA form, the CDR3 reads TGTGCCAGTAGTATCTACAGGGACTCCTACGAGCAGTACTTC. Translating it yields CASSIYRDSYEQYF.

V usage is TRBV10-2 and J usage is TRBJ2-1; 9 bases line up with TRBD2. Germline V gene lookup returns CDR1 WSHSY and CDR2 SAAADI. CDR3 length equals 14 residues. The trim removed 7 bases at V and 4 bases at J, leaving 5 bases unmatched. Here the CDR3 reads CASTYSGGYNEQFF. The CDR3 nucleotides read TGCGCCAGCACGTATAGCGGGGGTTACAATGAGCAGTTCTTC.

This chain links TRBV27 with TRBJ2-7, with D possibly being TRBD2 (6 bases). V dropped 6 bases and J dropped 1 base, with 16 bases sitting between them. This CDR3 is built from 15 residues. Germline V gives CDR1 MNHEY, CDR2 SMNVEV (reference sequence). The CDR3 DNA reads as TGTGCCAGCAGCCGCCTGGCTAGCGCTTCCTACGAGCAGTACTTC. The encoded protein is CASSRLASASYEQYF.

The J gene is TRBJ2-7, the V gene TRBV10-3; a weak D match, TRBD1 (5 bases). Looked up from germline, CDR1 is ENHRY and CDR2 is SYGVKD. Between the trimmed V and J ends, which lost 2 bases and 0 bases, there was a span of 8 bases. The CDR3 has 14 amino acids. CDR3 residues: CAISEDRLSYEQYF. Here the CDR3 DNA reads TGTGCCATCAGTGAGGACAGACTCTCCTACGAGCAGTACTTC.

The CDR3 sequence: CATSDGSYGYTF. CDR3 in DNA: TGTGCCACCAGCGACGGGTCCTATGGCTACACCTTC. V usage is TRBV15 and J usage is TRBJ1-2; D ambiguous. The CDR3 consists of 12 residues. From germline, CDR1 is LNHNV and CDR2 YYDKDF (reference sequence). Trimming shortened V by 5 bases and J by 4 bases, and 8 bases separated the two germline ends. The whole variable domain, filled in from reference TRBV15 and TRBJ1-2, reads DAMVIQNPRYQVTQFGKPVTLSCSQTLNHNVMYWYQQKSSQAPKLLFHYYDKDFNNEADTPDNFQSRRPNTSFCFLDIRSPGLGDTAMYLCATSDGSYGYTFGSGTRLTVV.

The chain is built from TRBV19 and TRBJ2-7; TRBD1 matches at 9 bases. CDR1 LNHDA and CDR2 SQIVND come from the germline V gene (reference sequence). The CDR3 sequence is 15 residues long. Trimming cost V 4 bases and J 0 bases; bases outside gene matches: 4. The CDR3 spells CASSKPGQGSYEQYF. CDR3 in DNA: TGTGCCAGTAGTAAACCGGGACAGGGCTCCTACGAGCAGTACTTC.

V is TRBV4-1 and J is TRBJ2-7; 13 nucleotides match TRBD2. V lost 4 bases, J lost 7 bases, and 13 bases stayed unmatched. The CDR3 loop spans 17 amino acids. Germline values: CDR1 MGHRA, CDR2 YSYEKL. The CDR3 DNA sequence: TGCGCCAGCAGCCGACCGGGACTAGCGGGGACTACGTTGGAGCAGTACTTC. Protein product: CASSRPGLAGTTLEQYF.

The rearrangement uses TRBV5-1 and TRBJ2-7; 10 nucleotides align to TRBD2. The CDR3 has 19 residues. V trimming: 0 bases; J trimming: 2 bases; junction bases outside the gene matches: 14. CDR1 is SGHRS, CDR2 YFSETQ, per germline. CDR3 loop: CASSLVYVSRAGGPYEQYF. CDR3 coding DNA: TGCGCCAGCAGCTTGGTGTATGTTTCCCGAGCGGGAGGGCCCTACGAGCAGTACTTC.

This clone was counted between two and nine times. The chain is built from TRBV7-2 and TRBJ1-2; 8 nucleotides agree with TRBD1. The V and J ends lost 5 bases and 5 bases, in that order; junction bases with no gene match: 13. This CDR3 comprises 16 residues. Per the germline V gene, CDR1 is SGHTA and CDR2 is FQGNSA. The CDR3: CASSLDGTGGSYGYTF. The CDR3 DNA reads TGTGCCAGCAGCCTAGACGGGACAGGCGGTTCTTATGGCTACACCTTC. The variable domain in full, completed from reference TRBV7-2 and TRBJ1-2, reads GAGVSQSPSNKVTEKGKDVELRCDPISGHTALYWYRQSLGQGLEFLIYFQGNSAPDKSGLPSDRFSAERTGGSVSTLTIQRTQQEDSAVYLCASSLDGTGGSYGYTFGSGTRLTVV.

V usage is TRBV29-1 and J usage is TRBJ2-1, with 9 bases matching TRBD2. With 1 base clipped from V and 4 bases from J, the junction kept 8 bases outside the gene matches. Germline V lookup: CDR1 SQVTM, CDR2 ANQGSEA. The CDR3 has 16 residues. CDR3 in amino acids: CSVEGVPSGTYNEQFF. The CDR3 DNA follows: TGCAGCGTTGAAGGTGTCCCTAGCGGGACTTACAATGAGCAGTTCTTC.

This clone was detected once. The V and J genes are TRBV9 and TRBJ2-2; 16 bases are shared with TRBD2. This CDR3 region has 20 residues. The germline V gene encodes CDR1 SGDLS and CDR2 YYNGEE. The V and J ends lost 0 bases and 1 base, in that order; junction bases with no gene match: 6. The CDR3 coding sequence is TGTGCCAGCAGCGTAGCGGGGACTAGCGGGAGGGGTAGGAACACCGGGGAGCTGTTTTTT. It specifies CASSVAGTSGRGRNTGELFF.

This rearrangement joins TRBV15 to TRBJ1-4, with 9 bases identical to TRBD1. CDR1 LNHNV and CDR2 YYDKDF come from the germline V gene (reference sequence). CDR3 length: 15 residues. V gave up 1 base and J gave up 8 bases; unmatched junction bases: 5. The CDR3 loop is CATSRGGQGEEKLFF. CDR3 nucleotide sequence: TGTGCCACCAGCAGAGGGGGACAGGGTGAGGAAAAACTGTTTTTT.

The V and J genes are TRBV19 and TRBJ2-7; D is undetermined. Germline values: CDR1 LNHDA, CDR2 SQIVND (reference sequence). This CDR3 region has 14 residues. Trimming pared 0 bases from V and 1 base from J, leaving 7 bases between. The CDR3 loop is CASSIDAGSYEQYF. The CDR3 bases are TGTGCCAGTAGTATAGATGCCGGTTCCTACGAGCAGTACTTC. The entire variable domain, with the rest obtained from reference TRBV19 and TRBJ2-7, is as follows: DGGITQSPKYLFRKEGQNVTLSCEQNLNHDAMYWYRQDPGQGLRLIYYSQIVNDFQKGDIAEGYSVSREKKESFPLTVTSAQKNPTAFYLCASSIDAGSYEQYFGPGTRLTVT.

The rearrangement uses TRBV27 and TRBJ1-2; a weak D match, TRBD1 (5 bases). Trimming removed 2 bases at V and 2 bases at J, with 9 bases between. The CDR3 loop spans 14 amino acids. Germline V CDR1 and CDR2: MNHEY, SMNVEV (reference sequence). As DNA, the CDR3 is TGTGCCAGCAGTTTAGTCCCAGGGAACTATGGCTACACCTTC. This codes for CASSLVPGNYGYTF.

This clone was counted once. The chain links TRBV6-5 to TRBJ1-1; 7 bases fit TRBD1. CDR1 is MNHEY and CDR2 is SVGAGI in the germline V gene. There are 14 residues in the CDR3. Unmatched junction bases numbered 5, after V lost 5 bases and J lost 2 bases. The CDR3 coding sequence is TGTGCCAGCAGTGACGGACAGGCCAACACTGAAGCTTTCTTT. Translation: CASSDGQANTEAFF.

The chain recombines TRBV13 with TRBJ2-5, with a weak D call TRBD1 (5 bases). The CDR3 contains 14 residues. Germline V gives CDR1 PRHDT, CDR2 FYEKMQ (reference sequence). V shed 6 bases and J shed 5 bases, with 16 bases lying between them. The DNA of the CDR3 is TGTGCCAGCAGTTCTGCTCGGCAGGGTGAGACCCAGTACTTC. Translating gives CASSSARQGETQYF.

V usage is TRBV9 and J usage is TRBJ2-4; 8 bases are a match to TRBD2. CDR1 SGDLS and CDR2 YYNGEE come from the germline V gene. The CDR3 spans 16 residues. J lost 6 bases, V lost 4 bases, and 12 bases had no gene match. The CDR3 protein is CASSLEAGVSTNIQYF. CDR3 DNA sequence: TGTGCCAGCAGCCTCGAAGCGGGAGTCTCCACAAACATTCAGTACTTC. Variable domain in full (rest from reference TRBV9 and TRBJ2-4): DSGVTQTPKHLITATGQRVTLRCSPRSGDLSVYWYQQSLDQGLQFLIQYYNGEERAKGNILERFSAQQFPDLHSELNLSSLELGDSALYFCASSLEAGVSTNIQYFGAGTRLSVL.

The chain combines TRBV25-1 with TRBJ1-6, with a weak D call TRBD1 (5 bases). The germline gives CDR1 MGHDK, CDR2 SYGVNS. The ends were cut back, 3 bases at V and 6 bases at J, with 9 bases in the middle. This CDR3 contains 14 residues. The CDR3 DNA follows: TGTGCCAGCAGTGACCCAGGGATTAATTCACCCCTCCACTTT. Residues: CASSDPGINSPLHF.